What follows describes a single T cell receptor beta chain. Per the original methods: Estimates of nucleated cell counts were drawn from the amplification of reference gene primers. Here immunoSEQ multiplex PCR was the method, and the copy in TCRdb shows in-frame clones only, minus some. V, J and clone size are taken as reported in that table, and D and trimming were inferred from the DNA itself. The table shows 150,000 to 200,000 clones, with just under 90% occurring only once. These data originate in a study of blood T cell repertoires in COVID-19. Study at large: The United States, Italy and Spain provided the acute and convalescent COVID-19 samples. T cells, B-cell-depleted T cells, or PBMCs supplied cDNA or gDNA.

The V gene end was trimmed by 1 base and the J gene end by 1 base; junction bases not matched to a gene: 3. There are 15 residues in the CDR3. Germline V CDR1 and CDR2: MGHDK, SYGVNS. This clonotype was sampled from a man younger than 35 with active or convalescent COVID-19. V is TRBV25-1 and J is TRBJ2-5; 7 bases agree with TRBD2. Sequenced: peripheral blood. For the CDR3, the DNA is TGTGCCAGCAGTGAATCCCCTAGCGGCCAAGAGACCCAGTACTTC. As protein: CASSESPSGQETQYF.